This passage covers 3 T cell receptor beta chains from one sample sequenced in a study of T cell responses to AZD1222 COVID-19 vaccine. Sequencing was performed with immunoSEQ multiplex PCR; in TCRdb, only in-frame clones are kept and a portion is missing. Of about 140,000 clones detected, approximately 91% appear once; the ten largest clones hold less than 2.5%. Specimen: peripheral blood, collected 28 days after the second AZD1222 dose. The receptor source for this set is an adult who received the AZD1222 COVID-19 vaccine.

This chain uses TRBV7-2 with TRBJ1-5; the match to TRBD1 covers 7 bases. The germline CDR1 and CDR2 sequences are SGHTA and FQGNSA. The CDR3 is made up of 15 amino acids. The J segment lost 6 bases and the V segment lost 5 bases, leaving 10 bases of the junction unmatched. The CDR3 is CASSPRDRSGQPQHF. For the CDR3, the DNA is TGTGCCAGCAGCCCGAGGGACAGAAGCGGTCAGCCCCAGCATTTT.

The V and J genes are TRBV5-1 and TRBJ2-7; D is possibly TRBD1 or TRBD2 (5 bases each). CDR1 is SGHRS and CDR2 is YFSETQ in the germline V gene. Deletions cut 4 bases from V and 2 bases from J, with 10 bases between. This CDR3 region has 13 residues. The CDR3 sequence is CASSPRDAYEQYF. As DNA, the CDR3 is TGCGCCAGCAGCCCCCGGGACGCCTACGAGCAGTACTTC.

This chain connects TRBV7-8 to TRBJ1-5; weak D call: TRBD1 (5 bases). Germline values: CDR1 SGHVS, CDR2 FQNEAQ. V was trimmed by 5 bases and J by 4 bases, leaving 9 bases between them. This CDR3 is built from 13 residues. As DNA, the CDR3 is TGTGCCAGCAGCCTTCAGGGTAATCAGCCCCAGCATTTT. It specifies CASSLQGNQPQHF. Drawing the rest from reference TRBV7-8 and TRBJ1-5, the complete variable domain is GAGVSQSPRYKVAKRGQDVALRCDPISGHVSLFWYQQALGQGPEFLTYFQNEAQLDKSGLPSDRFFAERPEGSVSTLKIQRTQQEDSAVYLCASSLQGNQPQHFGDGTRLSIL.